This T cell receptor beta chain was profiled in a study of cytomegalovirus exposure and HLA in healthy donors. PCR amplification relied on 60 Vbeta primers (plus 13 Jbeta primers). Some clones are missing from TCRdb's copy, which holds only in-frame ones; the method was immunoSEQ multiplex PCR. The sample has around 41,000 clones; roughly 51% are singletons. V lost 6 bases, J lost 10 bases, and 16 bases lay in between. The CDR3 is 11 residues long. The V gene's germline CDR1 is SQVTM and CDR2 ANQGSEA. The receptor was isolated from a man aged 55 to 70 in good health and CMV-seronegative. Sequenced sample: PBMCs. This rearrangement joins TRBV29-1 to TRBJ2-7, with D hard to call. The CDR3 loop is CSVTFGADQYF. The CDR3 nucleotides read TGCAGCGTGACGTTCGGAGCCGATCAGTACTTC.